This TCR beta chain derives from a study of T cells expressing NK-cell markers (dated by TCRdb to the early 2020s). With respect to the entire study: In sorted CD3+CD56+NKG2C+, CD3+CD56+NKG2C- and CD3+CD56-NKG2C+ T-cell subsets from 7 or 8 donors, TCR beta-chain repertoires were profiled. Among the eight sequenced donors, seven were HCMV-seropositive and one was HCMV-seronegative. All eight donors whose samples were sequenced were randomly selected healthy volunteers, three of them men and five women. The libraries were sequenced on Illumina HiSeq 2000/2500, MiSeq or NextSeq, producing 2 x 150 bp reads. General conclusions and limits of the study: Whether the expanded NKG2C-expressing T cell clones were specific for HCMV antigens was left unclear. Those dominant clonotypes were again the most abundant among CD3+CD56-NKG2C+ cells in a few donors, at 28.3-60.1%. In a handful of donors, the dominant CD3+CD56+NKG2C+ clonotypes were found to rank among the top 10 CD8+ clonotypes and to make up roughly 1.0-7.5% of CD8+ T cells.

HCMV-specific IgG was detected in serum with a commercial ELISA kit to determine HCMV serostatus. Peripheral blood mononuclear cells were isolated from blood by Ficoll density gradient centrifugation. As regards this clonotype: No cognate antigen has been identified for it.

Sequencing instrument: Illumina HiSeq 2000. TCR beta cDNA libraries were prepared using 5'RACE template switching, which introduced a universal primer site and unique molecular identifiers. cDNA synthesis was primed from the TCR beta constant segment and was followed by two successive PCR amplification steps. Processing in the source paper ran as follows. Reads were demultiplexed and grouped by UMI with MIGEC, and clonotypes were assembled and quantified with MiTCR. To exclude erroneous sequences, any TCR cDNA sequence not supported by at least two reads was discarded. The tcR package was used for downstream repertoire analysis, with clonotypes matched between fractions based on CDR3 nucleotide sequence plus V segment. VDJmatch was used to annotate antigen specificity against VDJdb, with one amino acid substitution allowed in CDR3. The reads were reprocessed in TCRdb, with one entry per CDR3 protein sequence and no accompanying DNA. These V and J calls are TCRdb output, not the study's own analysis. The data table for this sample lists some 500,000 distinct CDR3 sequences. In total, the top ten clones hold 1.4% of the sample.

Inclusive of the bounding cysteine and phenylalanine, the CDR3 is 15 residues long. No DNA accompanies this entry. Material: blood T cells: a sorted CD56 or NKG2C T cell subset, CD4+ or CD8+ T cells, or bulk PBMC T cells (not recorded which). This TCR was recovered from a woman between 50 and 59 years old in good health. Donor details come from another sample of the same person, matched by shared clones. The chain couples TRBV12-3 or TRBV12-4 to TRBJ2-3. The CDR3 reads as follows: CASSRQGDYTDTQYF.